Shown below are 18 T cell receptor beta chains from a single sample sequenced in a study of response to subunit inactivated influenza vaccine. TCRdb ran MiXCR on the RT-PCR reads and lists one entry per CDR3 protein. The data contain hundreds of thousands of distinct CDR3 sequences, about 15% of them seen just once; the ten biggest clones take up around 6.5%. The material was PBMCs from blood, obtained roughly 2 weeks before vaccination. The receptors were gathered from a man aged 45-60 years who received an inactivated influenza vaccine.

The genes are TRBV7-2 and TRBJ2-7, with TRBD1 matching 8 bases. This CDR3 has 14 residues. V lost 6 bases to trimming and J lost 3 bases; unmatched junction nucleotides: 7. Germline V CDR1 and CDR2: SGHTA, FQGNSA. The CDR3 sequence is CASSHPTGDYEQYF. The CDR3 DNA sequence: TGTGCCAGCAGTCACCCGACAGGGGACTACGAGCAGTACTTC.

Only a few counts were recorded for this clonotype. The gene calls are TRBV12-3 or TRBV12-4 and TRBJ2-5; 12 bases fit TRBD1. This CDR3 has 15 residues. V gave up 6 bases and J gave up 5 bases; unmatched junction bases: 7. CDR3 bases: TGTGCCAGCAGACGGGACAGGGGGCTTAGCGAGACCCAGTACTTC. Amino acids: CASRRDRGLSETQYF.

The chain combines TRBV20-1 with TRBJ2-7; no firm D call. Trimming shortened V by 0 bases and J by 2 bases, and 11 bases separated the two germline ends. The CDR3 has 14 amino acids. The germline CDR1 and CDR2 sequences are DFQATT and SNEGSKA (reference sequence). The CDR3 sequence is CSARDTKKTYEQYF. For the CDR3, the DNA is TGCAGTGCTAGAGACACCAAAAAGACCTACGAGCAGTACTTC.

This clonotype was recorded at least ten times. V and J are TRBV3-1 and TRBJ2-7, with 8 bases identical to TRBD2. With V trimmed by 1 base and J by 7 bases, 9 bases remained unmatched. The germline V gene has CDR1 LGHDT and CDR2 YNNKEL (reference sequence). This CDR3 has 15 amino acids. The CDR3 DNA reads as TGTGCCAGCAGCCAAGTTGCCGGGAGGGCGATTGAGCAGTACTTC. It is translated as CASSQVAGRAIEQYF.

The V and J genes are TRBV12-2 and TRBJ2-1. TRBV12-2 is termed a pseudogene. This CDR3 is built from 11 residues. The CDR3 DNA reads as TGTGCAAGTCGCTTTTTAGGTGAGCAGTTCTTC. Its protein product is CASRFLGEQFF.

This rearrangement joins TRBV5-1 to TRBJ2-2; D ambiguous. The CDR3 has 15 amino acids. Germline V gene sequence: CDR1 SGHRS, CDR2 YFSETQ. The V end lost 4 bases, the J end lost 0 bases, and 10 bases lay between the germline ends. The CDR3 DNA follows: TGCGCCAGCAGCCGAACAGCGTCGAACACCGGGGAGCTGTTTTTT. It codes for CASSRTASNTGELFF.

This clonotype was seen many times. V usage is TRBV5-1 and J usage is TRBJ2-3; 11 nucleotides agree with TRBD2. The CDR3 sequence is 15 residues long. The V gene's germline CDR1 is SGHRS and CDR2 YFSETQ. The V and J ends lost 3 bases and 5 bases, in that order; junction bases with no gene match: 5. The CDR3 nucleotides read TGCGCCAGCAGCTCGGAGGGGACTAGCGGAGATACGCAGTATTTT. This translates into CASSSEGTSGDTQYF.

This clonotype occurred a few times. The chain combines TRBV4-3 with TRBJ2-1; the match to TRBD2 covers 8 bases. J gave up 10 bases and V 1 base, and 12 bases lay outside the gene matches. Germline loops: CDR1 LGHNA, CDR2 YSLEER. The CDR3 extends over 16 amino acids. As DNA, the CDR3 is TGCGCCAGCAGCCAAGTGTCGGGACTAGGGCCAGCCGAGCAGTTCTTC. Amino acids: CASSQVSGLGPAEQFF.

This chain connects TRBV9 to TRBJ2-5, with D possibly TRBD2 on 6 matching bases. The germline CDR1 and CDR2 sequences are SGDLS and YYNGEE. Trimming removed 4 bases at V and 5 bases at J, with 18 bases between. CDR3 size: 15 residues. CDR3 nucleotides: TGTGCCAGCAGCCCCAGCGGCGGGGCATCGGAGACCCAGTACTTC. It encodes CASSPSGGASETQYF.

The V call is TRBV20-1, the J call TRBJ2-7; D unclear. The CDR3 is 16 amino acids. Germline V gives CDR1 DFQATT, CDR2 SNEGSKA (reference sequence). V was shortened by 0 bases and J by 4 bases, with 19 bases between the two germline ends. The CDR3, as DNA: TGCAGTGCTAGAGATACCCGGGCCCGTTTCCTATACGAGCAGTACTTC. This sequence encodes CSARDTRARFLYEQYF.

The chain carries TRBV5-1 and TRBJ2-3, with D maybe TRBD1 (6 bases). V lost 0 bases and J lost 3, with 8 bases in between. This CDR3 spans 14 amino acids. Germline lookup yields CDR1 SGHRS and CDR2 YFSETQ. CDR3 sequence (DNA): TGCGCCAGCAGCTTGGGGACAGTGACAGATACGCAGTATTTT. Its protein product is CASSLGTVTDTQYF.

At least ten counts were recorded for this clonotype. The chain links TRBV14 to TRBJ2-1, with D perhaps assigned TRBD1 or TRBD2 (5 bases each). This CDR3 region has 18 residues. The ends were cut back, 0 bases at V and 8 bases at J, with 23 bases in the middle. Per germline, CDR1 SGHDN and CDR2 FVKESK. CDR3 amino acids: CASSQETWGTRRVDEQFF. CDR3 sequence (DNA): TGTGCCAGCAGCCAAGAGACTTGGGGGACCAGAAGGGTCGATGAGCAGTTCTTC.

This clonotype has just a few counts. The chain combines TRBV28 with TRBJ1-1, with TRBD1 matching over 7 bases. Unmatched junction bases numbered 5, after V lost 6 bases and J lost 1 base. Germline CDR1 is MDHEN and CDR2 is SYDVKM. The CDR3 sequence is 14 residues long. The CDR3 DNA follows: TGTGCCAGCAGGCCGGGACAGAAGAACACTGAAGCTTTCTTT. Amino acids: CASRPGQKNTEAFF.

The V call is TRBV7-2, the J call TRBJ1-2, with 7 positions matching TRBD1. This CDR3 is 14 amino acids long. The V and J ends lost 4 bases and 0 bases, in that order; junction bases with no gene match: 2. Germline CDR1 reads SGHTA; CDR2 reads FQGNSA. The CDR3 DNA reads as TGTGCCAGCAGCTGGGGACAGTCTAACTATGGCTACACCTTC. This codes for CASSWGQSNYGYTF.

This clonotype was detected only a few times. J is TRBJ2-3 and V is TRBV28; D is unresolved. The CDR3 covers 15 residues. Looked up from germline, CDR1 is MDHEN and CDR2 is SYDVKM. V lost 2 bases to trimming and J lost 3 bases, with 12 bases between them. The CDR3 here is CASSLDSGSTDTQYF. The CDR3 region has the DNA TGTGCCAGCAGTTTAGATTCGGGTAGTACAGATACGCAGTATTTT.

The V and J genes are TRBV9 and TRBJ2-3, with D perhaps TRBD2 (5 bases). Trimming took off 1 base at V and 3 bases at J, with 12 bases between the two ends. Germline V gene lookup returns CDR1 SGDLS and CDR2 YYNGEE. CDR3 length: 15 residues. The CDR3 coding sequence is TGTGCCAGCAGCGTACGAGGGAGAGGTACAGATACGCAGTATTTT. It is translated as CASSVRGRGTDTQYF.

The rearrangement uses TRBV25-1 and TRBJ1-3, with 10 bases lining up with TRBD1. CDR3 size: 16 residues. CDR1 and CDR2 (germline): MGHDK, SYGVNS. Unmatched junction bases numbered 7, after V lost 3 bases and J lost 5 bases. DNA for the CDR3: TGTGCCAGCAGTGATCCCGGGACAGGGGATCGAAACACCATATATTTT. Amino acids: CASSDPGTGDRNTIYF.

This chain uses TRBV27 with TRBJ2-1; TRBD2 aligns across 14 bases. V lost 4 bases, J lost 10 bases, and 9 bases stayed unmatched. This CDR3 has 16 amino acids. Germline lookup yields CDR1 MNHEY and CDR2 SMNVEV (reference sequence). The CDR3, as DNA: TGTGCCAGCAGTTCCTGGGGACTAGCGGGAGCAAGGGAGCAGTTCTTC. Its protein is CASSSWGLAGAREQFF.